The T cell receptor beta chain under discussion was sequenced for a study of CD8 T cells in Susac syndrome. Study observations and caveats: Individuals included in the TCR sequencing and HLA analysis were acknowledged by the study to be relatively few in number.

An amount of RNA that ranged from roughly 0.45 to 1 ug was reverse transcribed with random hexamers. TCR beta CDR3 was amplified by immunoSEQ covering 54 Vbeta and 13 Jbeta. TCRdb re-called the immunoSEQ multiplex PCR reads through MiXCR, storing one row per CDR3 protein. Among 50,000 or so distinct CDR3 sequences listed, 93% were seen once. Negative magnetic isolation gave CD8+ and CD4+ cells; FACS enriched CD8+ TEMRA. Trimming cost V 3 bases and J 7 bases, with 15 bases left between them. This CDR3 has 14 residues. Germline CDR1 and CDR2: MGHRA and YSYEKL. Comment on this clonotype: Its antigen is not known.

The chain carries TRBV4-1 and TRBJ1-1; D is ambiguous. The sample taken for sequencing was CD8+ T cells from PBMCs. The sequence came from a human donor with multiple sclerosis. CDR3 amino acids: CASSQATYQFEAFF. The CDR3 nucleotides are TGCGCCAGCAGCCAGGCAACCTACCAGTTTGAAGCTTTCTTT.